These 10 T cell receptor beta chains originate from one sample sequenced in a study of T-cell reconstitution after alpha-beta-depleted transplantation in children. Molecular barcoding with unique molecular identifiers was used for the TCRbeta library. TCRdb recomputed calls from the PCR reads with MiXCR, one row per CDR3 protein. The sample includes some 200,000 distinct CDR3 sequences, approximately 7% seen only once; the top ten take approximately 5.7%. The sample here was PBMCs, taken before TCRalphabeta/CD19-depleted stem cell transplant. These receptors originate from a boy aged 2-9 years with acute lymphoblastic leukemia, due to receive a stem cell transplant.

The sample holds many counts of this clonotype. The DNA of the CDR3 is TGTGCCAGCAGCCCCGAGTCTGCAGTGAACACTGAAGCTTTCTTT. The encoded protein is CASSPESAVNTEAFF. V gene TRBV12-3 or TRBV12-4 combines with J gene TRBJ1-1, with no clear D. The CDR3 covers 15 residues. Trimming removed 6 bases at V and 0 bases at J, with 14 bases between.

Many counts were recorded for this clonotype. V and J are TRBV6-1 and TRBJ2-3, with 11 bases identical to TRBD2. This CDR3 region has 15 residues. The V segment lost 6 bases and the J segment 6 bases; nucleotides outside the gene matches: 8. Germline loops: CDR1 MNHNS, CDR2 SASEGT. In DNA form, the CDR3 reads TGTGCCAGCAGCCGAGATAGCGGGGGGGCCGATACGCAGTATTTT. It specifies CASSRDSGGADTQYF.

Note on this clonotype: Sequence at one end of the junction differs from germline and may be a read error. The J gene is TRBJ2-1, the V gene TRBV2, with D perhaps matching TRBD1 (6 bases). The CDR3 runs 12 residues. CDR1 SNHLY and CDR2 FYNNEI come from the germline V gene. CDR3 DNA sequence: TGTGCCAGCAGTGGGTATCCGTCAAGGGGGATTTTC. This gives the protein CASSGYPSRGIF.

The chain has TRBV4-3 and TRBJ2-1, with 15 bases fitting TRBD2. With V trimmed by 4 bases and J by 15 bases, 10 bases remained unmatched. The CDR3 length is 15 residues. Germline-derived CDR1 and CDR2 are LGHNA and YSLEER. CDR3 sequence reads: CASSPRTSGGGYRFF. The CDR3 coding sequence is TGCGCCAGCAGCCCGCGGACTAGCGGGGGGGGGTATAGGTTCTTC.

This clonotype showed up many times. The chain recombines TRBV19 with TRBJ2-1; no clear D gene. Between the trimmed V and J ends, which lost 4 bases and 6 bases, there was a span of 4 bases. Germline V gene sequence: CDR1 LNHDA, CDR2 SQIVND (reference sequence). The CDR3 has 11 amino acids. CDR3 sequence (DNA): TGTGCCAGTAGTACCGGCAATGAGCAGTTCTTC. This translates into CASSTGNEQFF.

This clonotype has a count of ten or more. The J gene is TRBJ2-3, the V gene TRBV7-2, with D possibly being TRBD2 (5 bases). V was shortened by 6 bases and J by 10 bases, with 17 bases between the two germline ends. Looked up from germline, CDR1 is SGHTA and CDR2 is FQGNSA. The CDR3 is 13 amino acids. The CDR3 sequence: CASSQWEPPAQYF. CDR3 in DNA: TGTGCCAGCAGTCAATGGGAGCCACCAGCGCAGTATTTT.

This clonotype has at least ten counts. The V and J genes are TRBV6-1 and TRBJ2-4; 7 nucleotides match TRBD1. CDR1 and CDR2 from the germline V gene are MNHNS and SASEGT. The CDR3 has 13 amino acids. The trim removed 7 bases at V and 5 bases at J, leaving 5 bases unmatched. The DNA for the CDR3 is TGTGCCAGCAAATCCGGGACAGAAAACATTCAGTACTTC. Protein: CASKSGTENIQYF.

This clonotype was seen repeatedly, ten times or more. The V and J genes are TRBV5-1 and TRBJ2-6; no definite D call. V was clipped by 4 bases and J by 0 bases, with 8 bases between them. Germline V gene sequence: CDR1 SGHRS, CDR2 YFSETQ. This CDR3 has 15 amino acids. The CDR3 here is CASSRPNSGANVLTF. CDR3 sequence (DNA): TGCGCCAGCAGCCGGCCGAACTCTGGGGCCAACGTCCTGACTTTC.

This clonotype was picked up many times. This sequence joins TRBV5-1 and TRBJ2-2, with TRBD2 matching 7 bases. Germline V gene lookup returns CDR1 SGHRS and CDR2 YFSETQ. The trim removed 0 bases at V and 1 base at J, leaving 3 bases unmatched. The length of the CDR3 is 16 residues. CDR3 residues: CASSLGAGMNTGELFF. CDR3 sequence (DNA): TGCGCCAGCAGCTTGGGAGCGGGGATGAACACCGGGGAGCTGTTTTTT.

This clonotype came up a few times. The CDR3 nucleotides are TGCGCCAGCAGCTTGGTAGGACTAGCGGGCTACGAGCAGTACTTC. It encodes CASSLVGLAGYEQYF. The rearrangement uses TRBV5-1 and TRBJ2-7; 11 positions match TRBD2. Trimming at V came to 0 bases and at J to 3 bases, leaving 2 bases not matched to a gene. The CDR3 is 15 amino acids. Germline V gene lookup returns CDR1 SGHRS and CDR2 YFSETQ. The entire variable domain, with the rest obtained from reference TRBV5-1 and TRBJ2-7, is as follows: KAGVTQTPRYLIKTRGQQVTLSCSPISGHRSVSWYQQTPGQGLQFLFEYFSETQRNKGNFPGRFSGRQFSNSRSEMNVSTLELGDSALYLCASSLVGLAGYEQYFGPGTRLTVT.